The 25 T cell receptor beta chains below were found in one sample sequenced in a study of T-cell reconstitution after alpha-beta-depleted transplantation in children. Study-wide results and caveats: After one year, T-cell counts and TCRbeta diversity mostly came from new T cells.

No antigens are known for them. The TCRbeta library incorporated unique molecular identifiers. TCRdb called the PCR reads again in MiXCR, with one record for every CDR3 protein. Among some 300,000 distinct CDR3 sequences listed, 6% to 10% were seen once. The sequences come from peripheral blood, collected 360 days after TCRalphabeta/CD19-depleted stem cell transplant. The receptors originated from a female patient between 2 and 15 years old who had a stem cell transplant for Fanconi anemia, so the T cells may come from the graft donor.

This clonotype was detected ten times or more. CDR3 DNA: TGTGCCACCAGCAGAAGCCGGGACAGCATATTCTACGAGCAGTACTTC. Protein: CATSRSRDSIFYEQYF. The gene calls are TRBV15 and TRBJ2-7, with 7 bases matching TRBD1. J gave up 3 bases and V 2 bases, and 10 bases lay outside the gene matches. The length of the CDR3 is 16 residues. Germline CDR1 LNHNV, CDR2 YYDKDF (reference sequence).

This clonotype was seen repeatedly, ten times or more. V gene TRBV20-1 combines with J gene TRBJ2-1; D ambiguous. The length of the CDR3 is 13 residues. Germline-derived CDR1 and CDR2 are DFQATT and SNEGSKA (reference sequence). The ends were cut back, 6 bases at V and 5 bases at J, with 14 bases in the middle. CDR3 coding DNA: TGCAGTGCGAACCCCGCAATCGACAATGAGCAGTTCTTC. As protein: CSANPAIDNEQFF.

This clonotype was counted ten times or more. This sequence joins TRBV6-5 and TRBJ2-2; 11 bases match TRBD2. The CDR3 is 18 residues long. The trim removed 1 base at V and 0 bases at J, leaving 4 bases unmatched. The germline V gene has CDR1 MNHEY and CDR2 SVGAGI. This CDR3 is CASSYYRLAGTNTGELFF. The DNA for the CDR3 is TGTGCCAGCAGTTACTACCGACTAGCGGGAACGAACACCGGGGAGCTGTTTTTT.

The CDR3: CASSPGLSYEQYV. For the CDR3, the DNA is TGTGCCAGCAGCCCGGGACTTTCCTACGAGCAGTACGTC. The V call is TRBV5-6, the J call TRBJ2-7, with D possibly TRBD2 on 6 matching bases. The V end lost 4 bases, the J end lost 1 base, and 9 bases lay between the germline ends. This CDR3 is 13 amino acids long. Germline V lookup: CDR1 SGHDT, CDR2 YYEEEE.

This clonotype was recorded many times. The chain joins TRBV11-3 to TRBJ1-6, with D uncertain. With 3 bases removed from V and 5 bases from J, the gap between germline ends came to 23 bases. The CDR3 covers 19 residues. From germline, CDR1 is SGHNT and CDR2 YENEEA. The CDR3 here is CASSFREDGLGRDNSPLHF. DNA for the CDR3: TGTGCCAGCAGCTTTAGGGAGGACGGACTGGGTAGGGATAATTCACCCCTCCACTTT.

Many counts were recorded for this clonotype. The J gene is TRBJ2-2, the V gene TRBV7-2, with 12 bases matching TRBD2. The V gene's germline CDR1 is SGHTA and CDR2 FQGNSA. The CDR3 totals 15 residues. V was clipped by 3 bases and J by 4 bases; unmatched bases: 0. In nucleotides, the CDR3 is TGTGCCAGCAGCTTGGGACTAGCGGGCACCGGGGAGCTGTTTTTT. This sequence encodes CASSLGLAGTGELFF. The variable domain in full, with the rest retrieved from reference TRBV7-2 and TRBJ2-2, is GAGVSQSPSNKVTEKGKDVELRCDPISGHTALYWYRQSLGQGLEFLIYFQGNSAPDKSGLPSDRFSAERTGGSVSTLTIQRTQQEDSAVYLCASSLGLAGTGELFFGEGSRLTVL.

The sample holds many counts of this clonotype. The chain carries TRBV11-2 and TRBJ1-2, with 7 bases that match TRBD1. Germline trimming cut 4 bases from V and 0 bases from J; bases unmatched to any gene: 5. CDR1 and CDR2 from the germline V gene are SGHAT and FQNNGV. CDR3 length equals 15 residues. CDR3 in amino acids: CASSSQGSPNYGYTF. The CDR3, as DNA: TGTGCCAGCAGCTCACAGGGGTCTCCTAACTATGGCTACACCTTC.

In this sample, this clonotype turned up many times. The chain couples TRBV12-3 or TRBV12-4 to TRBJ1-5; 11 positions agree with TRBD1. This CDR3 has 15 residues. The ends lost 6 bases at V and 5 bases at J; junction bases unmatched: 6. The CDR3 nucleotides read TGTGCCAGCAGCCCGGGACAGGGGGACCATCAGCCCCAGCATTTT. This gives the protein CASSPGQGDHQPQHF.

At least ten counts were recorded for this clonotype. The chain joins TRBV5-1 to TRBJ1-1, with D possibly matching TRBD1 (5 bases). Per the germline V gene, CDR1 is SGHRS and CDR2 is YFSETQ. V was clipped by 0 bases and J by 8 bases, with 14 bases between them. The CDR3 spans 14 residues. CDR3 protein: CASSLDGGYDEAFF. The CDR3 nucleotides read TGCGCCAGCAGCTTGGATGGGGGATACGACGAAGCTTTCTTT.

The rearrangement links TRBV25-1 to TRBJ1-4; 8 bases align to TRBD1. From germline, CDR1 is MGHDK and CDR2 SYGVNS. Unmatched junction bases numbered 6, after V lost 1 base and J lost 5 bases. The CDR3 extends over 16 amino acids. Here the CDR3 DNA reads TGTGCCAGCAGTGAATGGTCGGGACAGGCAAATGAAAAACTGTTTTTT. Translation: CASSEWSGQANEKLFF.

This clonotype has a count of ten or more. The V call is TRBV10-3, the J call TRBJ2-6; tentatively, D is TRBD1 or TRBD2 (5 bases each). In germline, CDR1 is ENHRY, CDR2 SYGVKD. Between the trimmed V and J ends, which lost 1 base and 0 bases, there was a span of 10 bases. The CDR3 is made up of 17 amino acids. The CDR3 DNA reads as TGTGCCATCAGTGAGTGGGGGATGAGCTCTGGGGCCAACGTCCTGACTTTC. Its translation: CAISEWGMSSGANVLTF.

This clonotype was seen a handful of times. This chain connects TRBV28 to TRBJ2-7, with a weak D call TRBD2 (6 bases). The CDR3 contains 13 residues. The germline gives CDR1 MDHEN, CDR2 SYDVKM. The germline V and J ends were trimmed by 5 bases and 6 bases, with 14 bases remaining between them. The CDR3 nucleotides are TGTGCCAGCAGTCGTGCGGGGTTTGGCGAGCAGTACTTC. This encodes CASSRAGFGEQYF.

This CDR3 is CASSPRIGGNTEAFF. In DNA, the CDR3 is TGCGCCAGCAGCCCCCGAATTGGTGGAAACACTGAAGCTTTCTTT. V and J are TRBV4-1 and TRBJ1-1; D remains ambiguous. The length of the CDR3 is 15 residues. V gave up 4 bases and J gave up 2 bases, with 14 bases separating them. Germline CDR1 reads MGHRA; CDR2 reads YSYEKL.

This clonotype occurred many times. The chain combines TRBV7-2 with TRBJ1-5; D remains unclear. The germline CDR1 and CDR2 sequences are SGHTA and FQGNSA. The CDR3 covers 16 residues. The V and J ends lost 0 bases and 0 bases respectively, with 9 bases between them. The CDR3 nucleotides are TGTGCCAGCAGCTTAGCGCGAGGTTATAGCAATCAGCCCCAGCATTTT. Its protein is CASSLARGYSNQPQHF.

The chain recombines TRBV10-1 with TRBJ2-1; TRBD2 matches at 10 bases. Unmatched junction bases numbered 15, after V lost 3 bases and J lost 4 bases. Germline V CDR1 and CDR2: WNHNN, SYGVQD (reference sequence). CDR3 size: 19 residues. The CDR3 sequence: CASSDGTLLAGQDYNEQFF. In nucleotides, the CDR3 is TGCGCCAGCAGTGACGGGACTTTACTAGCGGGGCAGGATTACAATGAGCAGTTCTTC.

This clonotype showed up many times. The V and J genes are TRBV20-1 and TRBJ2-2; the match to TRBD1 covers 7 bases. The CDR3 extends over 15 amino acids. Looked up from germline, CDR1 is DFQATT and CDR2 is SNEGSKA (reference sequence). The ends lost 5 bases at V and 0 bases at J; junction bases unmatched: 6. CDR3 nucleotides: TGCAGTGCTGGTCGACAGGGCGCGAACACCGGGGAGCTGTTTTTT. It encodes CSAGRQGANTGELFF.

This chain joins TRBV7-2 and TRBJ2-7; D unresolved. The V end was cut by 1 base, the J end by 5 bases, with 12 bases between. Germline V gene lookup returns CDR1 SGHTA and CDR2 FQGNSA. The CDR3 runs 14 residues. The CDR3 is CASSLGKGPHEQYV. As DNA, the CDR3 is TGTGCCAGCAGCTTAGGCAAGGGTCCCCACGAGCAGTACGTC.

This clonotype was seen ten or more times. The rearrangement links TRBV29-1 to TRBJ2-3; 8 bases fit TRBD2. There are 14 residues in the CDR3. V shed 6 bases, J shed 5 bases, and the junction held 10 bases outside the gene matches. Per the germline V gene, CDR1 is SQVTM and CDR2 is ANQGSEA. The CDR3 loop reads CSVAPGGFLDTQYF. In nucleotides, the CDR3 is TGCAGCGTGGCGCCGGGGGGGTTTTTAGATACGCAGTATTTT.

This clonotype was seen a few times. The CDR3 is CASSQVRASYNEQFF. DNA for the CDR3: TGTGCCAGCAGCCAAGTCAGGGCCTCCTACAATGAGCAGTTCTTC. The chain recombines TRBV4-2 with TRBJ2-1; tentatively, D is TRBD1 (5 bases). There are 15 residues in the CDR3. V lost 1 base and J 0 bases, leaving 7 bases between the germline ends. Per the germline V gene, CDR1 is LGHNA and CDR2 is YNFKEQ.

The V gene is TRBV27, the J gene TRBJ2-3; 8 nucleotides align to TRBD1. CDR1 and CDR2 from the germline V gene are MNHEY and SMNVEV (reference sequence). V lost 4 bases and J lost 6; bases outside the gene matches: 9. The CDR3 length is 15 residues. CDR3 nucleotides: TGTGCCAGCAGTTCACCCCAGGGGGCGGAGGATACGCAGTATTTT. Translated: CASSSPQGAEDTQYF.

The chain has TRBV3-1 and TRBJ2-2, with TRBD2 as a possible D gene (5 bases). Trimming took 4 bases from V and 3 from J, leaving 15 bases between them. Per the germline V gene, CDR1 is LGHDT and CDR2 is YNNKEL (reference sequence). There are 16 residues in the CDR3. DNA of the CDR3: TGTGCCAGCAGCCTCCACGGGAAGAAGGACACCGGGGAGCTGTTTTTT. Translating it yields CASSLHGKKDTGELFF.

The J gene is TRBJ2-7, the V gene TRBV20-1, with 11 bases aligning to TRBD1. There are 15 residues in the CDR3. Germline CDR1 reads DFQATT; CDR2 reads SNEGSKA (reference sequence). J was trimmed by 2 bases and V by 2 bases; bases with no gene match: 5. In DNA, the CDR3 is TGCAGTGCTAGATCGGGACAGGGGGACCCCTACGAGCAGTACGTC. Its translation is CSARSGQGDPYEQYV.

V gene TRBV5-1 combines with J gene TRBJ1-6; the D gene is possibly TRBD1 (5 bases). This CDR3 comprises 14 residues. V lost 5 bases, J lost 4 bases, and 10 bases lay in between. Germline CDR1 is SGHRS and CDR2 is YFSETQ. DNA of the CDR3: TGCGCCAGCAGGACAGCTTATTATAATTCACCCCTCCACTTT. Its translation: CASRTAYYNSPLHF.

This clonotype was detected a few times. This sequence joins TRBV29-1 and TRBJ2-1, with 8 bases lining up with TRBD2. Trimming at V came to 7 bases and at J to 4 bases, leaving 15 bases not matched to a gene. Germline CDR1 SQVTM, CDR2 ANQGSEA. The CDR3 contains 16 residues. The CDR3 DNA reads TGCAGCGCCCAAGACCTACGGGGGGGGGCTTACAATGAGCAGTTCTTC. It is translated as CSAQDLRGGAYNEQFF.

This clonotype was counted between two and nine times. The V gene is TRBV12-3 or TRBV12-4, the J gene TRBJ1-1; D is unresolved. Between the trimmed V and J ends, which lost 3 bases and 1 base, there was a span of 9 bases. This CDR3 is 14 amino acids long. CDR3 coding DNA: TGTGCCAGCAGTTTCCGTATAAAGAACACTGAAGCTTTCTTT. It translates to CASSFRIKNTEAFF.